The clone carrying this TCR beta chain has at least ten counts. The sample comes from a study of T cell repertoires in cytomegalovirus infection. MiXCR, applied by TCRdb to the reads, yields one record per CDR3 protein. The sample has about 680,000 distinct CDR3 sequences, 24% seen once; the top ten hold 8%. This CDR3 contains 13 residues. CDR1 is SGHTA, CDR2 FQGNSA, per germline. Trimming stripped 10 bases from V and 5 bases from J, with 17 bases between. The sequence was obtained from a human donor in good health (CMV status not recorded). Some clones in this sample may be carry-over from other donors' samples. J is TRBJ2-5 and V is TRBV7-2; D is tentatively TRBD1 or TRBD2 (6 bases each). Sequencing was performed on CD8+ T cells from PBMCs. DNA for the CDR3: TGTGCCACCGGGGGTGACAGGACGGAGACCCAGTACTTC. Translation gives CATGGDRTETQYF.